A selection of T cell receptor beta chains follows, all from one sample in a study of cytomegalovirus exposure and HLA in healthy donors. Repertoires were generated with immunoSEQ multiplex PCR, while TCRdb's copy carries only in-frame clones and drops some. The sample carries 100,000 to 150,000 clones, under 80% recorded once. The specimen was PBMCs. These receptors were collected from a woman aged 45-59 years in good health and CMV-seropositive. Each CDR3 is given with its conserved first and last residue. D genes are given only for firm matches. A clone size is listed for some rows: how often the clone was seen (once, few, many), or a class if it is expanded.

j_gene,v_gene,d_gene,abundance,CDR3aa,CDR3nt
TRBJ1-1,TRBV25-1,-,-,CAGGRRVNTEAFF,TGTGCCGGGGGCCGCAGGGTGAACACTGAAGCTTTCTTT
TRBJ1-1,TRBV2,TRBD1,-,CASTGGRDTEAFF,TGTGCCAGCACAGGGGGAAGGGACACTGAAGCTTTCTTT
TRBJ1-1,TRBV5-4,-,-,CASSSASRTEAFF,TGTGCCAGCAGCTCAGCGTCTCGCACTGAAGCTTTCTTT
TRBJ2-7,TRBV7-2,-,few,CASSARIAYEQYF,TGTGCCAGCAGCGCTAGGATTGCATACGAGCAGTACTTC
TRBJ1-2,TRBV7-3,-,-,CASSLYHGADYGYTF,TGTGCCAGCAGCCTATACCATGGGGCGGATTATGGCTACACCTTC
TRBJ2-3,TRBV5-1,-,few,CASSLAGTDTQYF,TGCGCCAGCAGCTTGGCAGGCACAGATACGCAGTATTTT
TRBJ2-7,TRBV27,TRBD2,-,CASRFVAGGHYEQYF,TGTGCCAGCAGGTTCGTAGCGGGAGGGCACTACGAGCAGTACTTC
TRBJ1-5,TRBV7-2,TRBD1,-,CASRDWTGHQHF,TGTGCCAGCAGAGACTGGACAGGGCACCAGCATTTT
TRBJ1-2,TRBV29-1,-,once,CSALPEGRYGYTF,TGCAGCGCCCTTCCGGAGGGCCGATATGGCTACACCTTC
TRBJ1-1,TRBV5-1,TRBD1,-,CASSWGQGFTEAFF,TGCGCCAGCAGCTGGGGACAGGGCTTCACTGAAGCTTTCTTT
TRBJ1-2,TRBV7-3,TRBD1,-,CASSPGGINYGYTF,TGTGCCAGCAGCCCAGGGGGCATAAACTATGGCTACACCTTC
TRBJ1-1,TRBV7-2,-,few,CASSLGPGNTEAFF,TGTGCCAGCAGCTTAGGTCCGGGGAACACTGAAGCTTTCTTT
TRBJ2-1,TRBV19,TRBD2,-,CASTELAGGRQSSYNEQFF,TGTGCCAGTACCGAACTAGCGGGGGGCCGACAGAGCTCCTACAATGAGCAGTTCTTC
TRBJ1-2,TRBV5-1,-,-,CASSLDQEGYGYTF,TGCGCCAGCAGCTTGGATCAGGAGGGCTATGGCTACACCTTC
TRBJ1-2,TRBV30,-,-,CAWSSTGGYTF,TGTGCCTGGAGTTCGACCGGGGGCTACACCTTC
TRBJ2-3,TRBV7-2,TRBD1,-,CASSVNRGTDTQYF,TGTGCCAGCAGCGTAAACAGGGGAACAGATACGCAGTATTTT
TRBJ1-1,TRBV7-8,TRBD1,-,CASSLVPGQGNTEAFF,TGTGCCAGCAGCTTAGTACCGGGACAGGGGAACACTGAAGCTTTCTTT
TRBJ2-7,TRBV28,TRBD2,few,CASRWGTSGSYEQYF,TGTGCCAGCAGATGGGGGACTAGCGGATCCTACGAGCAGTACTTC
TRBJ1-5,TRBV6-1,TRBD1,-,CASYRGLKYQPQHF,TGTGCCAGCTACAGGGGGCTCAAGTATCAGCCCCAGCATTTT
TRBJ2-1,TRBV7-9,TRBD2,-,CASSKSGDGYAEQFF,TGTGCCAGCAGCAAGAGCGGGGACGGGTATGCGGAGCAGTTCTTC
TRBJ2-5,TRBV19,-,-,CASRDGGIETQYF,TGTGCCAGTAGGGATGGAGGCATAGAGACCCAGTACTTC
TRBJ2-2,TRBV25-1,TRBD1,-,CASSETGVITGELFF,TGTGCCAGCAGTGAAACAGGGGTCATCACCGGGGAGCTGTTTTTT
TRBJ1-1,TRBV19,TRBD1,few,CASSTLEGGGEAFF,TGTGCCAGTAGTACCCTCGAAGGGGGCGGAGAAGCTTTCTTT
TRBJ1-4,TRBV4-1,-,few,CASSHTGQPNEKLFF,TGCGCCAGCAGCCACACCGGACAGCCAAATGAAAAACTGTTTTTT
TRBJ2-5,TRBV27,TRBD1,-,CASSWGQGNLETQYF,TGTGCCAGCAGTTGGGGACAGGGGAATTTGGAGACCCAGTACTTC
TRBJ1-5,TRBV6-1,-,-,CASSEGGGGSAQPQHF,TGTGCCAGCAGTGAAGGGGGAGGGGGATCGGCTCAGCCCCAGCATTTT
TRBJ1-2,TRBV4-2,-,few,CASSQEGAGGGYGYTF,TGTGCCAGCAGCCAAGAAGGGGCGGGAGGGGGCTATGGCTACACCTTC
TRBJ1-2,TRBV5-4,-,-,CASSRKSGDYGCTF,TGTGCCAGCAGCCGCAAATCAGGAGACTATGGCTGCACCTTC
TRBJ1-2,TRBV30,-,-,CAWSSGGLVGYTF,TGTGCCTGGAGTTCCGGAGGGTTGGTCGGATACACCTTC
TRBJ2-1,TRBV6-5,TRBD2,-,CASSGLAGGPREQFF,TGTGCCAGCAGTGGACTAGCGGGAGGGCCTAGGGAGCAGTTCTTC
TRBJ1-2,TRBV4-1,-,-,CASSPGTQTNYGYTF,TGCGCCAGCAGCCCAGGCACGCAAACTAACTATGGCTACACCTTC
TRBJ1-2,TRBV4-2,-,few,CASSQDRSGLGYTF,TGTGCCAGCAGCCAAGATCGGTCCGGACTTGGCTACACCTTC
TRBJ2-1,TRBV6-6,TRBD1,few,CASSSQGVEQFF,TGTGCCAGCAGTTCACAGGGGGTTGAGCAGTTCTTC
TRBJ1-1,TRBV7-9,-,few,CASSLNPNGEAFF,TGTGCCAGCAGCTTAAATCCTAACGGGGAAGCTTTCTTT
TRBJ2-5,TRBV7-2,-,few,CASSLGGQETQYF,TGTGCCAGCAGCTTAGGCGGTCAAGAGACCCAGTACTTC
TRBJ2-2,TRBV6-1,TRBD2,-,CASSENWGGANTGELFF,TGTGCCAGCAGTGAAAATTGGGGGGGGGCGAACACCGGGGAGCTGTTTTTT
TRBJ1-2,TRBV28,-,-,CASSKTAGYTF,TGTGCCAGCAGTAAGACAGCTGGCTACACCTTC